These 22 T cell receptor beta chains were sequenced from one sample in a study of T cells in tuberculosis. The repertoire was sequenced with immunoSEQ multiplex PCR; TCRdb's copy has only in-frame clones and lacks some. There are 37,000 or so clones in the sample; almost 95% occur only once, and 9.5% to 13% lies in the top ten. Source material: PBMCs. All receptors come from a donor aged 10-35 years with latent tuberculosis or without tuberculosis infection. Some clones in this sample may be carry-over from other donors' samples.

The CDR3 nucleotides read TGCGCCAGCAGCTTGGTGGGACAGTCTGAAAAACTGTTTTTT. Amino acids: CASSLVGQSEKLFF. The chain combines TRBV5-1 with TRBJ1-4; 7 bases line up with TRBD1. The CDR3 extends over 14 amino acids. Germline CDR1 reads SGHRS; CDR2 reads YFSETQ. V lost 0 bases, J lost 7 bases, and 3 bases stayed unmatched.

J is TRBJ2-3 and V is TRBV6-4, with 8 nucleotides matching TRBD1. The ends lost 10 bases at V and 3 bases at J; junction bases unmatched: 9. The germline V gene has CDR1 MRHNA and CDR2 SNTAGT. The CDR3 has 14 amino acids. CDR3 sequence reads: CATKDRVETDTQYF. The CDR3 DNA reads TGTGCCACCAAGGACAGGGTTGAAACAGATACGCAGTATTTT.

The rearrangement uses TRBV30 and TRBJ1-1; D perhaps matches TRBD1 (6 bases). Germline V gives CDR1 GTSNPN, CDR2 SVGIG (reference sequence). V shed 0 bases and J shed 1 base, with 15 bases lying between them. The CDR3 consists of 16 residues. CDR3 sequence (DNA): TGTGCCTGGAGTGTAAGGGCTGGACAGCCGAACACTGAAGCTTTCTTT. It specifies CAWSVRAGQPNTEAFF.

This clone was seen a single time. The chain is built from TRBV6-6 and TRBJ2-4, with a weak D call TRBD1 (5 bases). V was cut by 6 bases and J by 0 bases, with 12 bases left in between. The germline CDR1 and CDR2 sequences are MNHNY and SVGAGI (reference sequence). The CDR3 spans 15 residues. CDR3 in amino acids: CASRNRQLAKNIQYF. CDR3 sequence (DNA): TGTGCCAGCAGAAACCGACAGCTAGCCAAAAACATTCAGTACTTC.

V gene TRBV4-1 combines with J gene TRBJ1-6; TRBD1 aligns across 9 bases. Trimming at V came to 5 bases and at J to 1 base, leaving 3 bases not matched to a gene. Per germline, CDR1 MGHRA and CDR2 YSYEKL. The CDR3 consists of 16 residues. The CDR3 protein is CASSLTGGSYNSPLHF. The CDR3, as DNA: TGCGCCAGCAGCTTGACAGGGGGGTCCTATAATTCACCCCTCCACTTT.

The gene calls are TRBV7-3 and TRBJ2-3; maybe TRBD1 (5 bases). This CDR3 has 15 amino acids. From germline, CDR1 is SGHTA and CDR2 FQGTGA. The V end lost 5 bases, the J end lost 0 bases, and 12 bases lay between the germline ends. The CDR3 DNA is TGTGCCAGCAGCCCTCGACGGACAAGCACAGATACGCAGTATTTT. This encodes CASSPRRTSTDTQYF.

This sequence joins TRBV6-5 and TRBJ1-6; perhaps TRBD1 as D (6 bases). The germline CDR1 and CDR2 sequences are MNHEY and SVGAGI. The CDR3 is 14 amino acids. The V end lost 7 bases, the J end lost 7 bases, and 14 bases lay between the germline ends. The CDR3 loop is CASNWGRRNSPLHF. CDR3 DNA: TGTGCCAGCAACTGGGGGCGAAGGAATTCACCCCTCCACTTT.

The rearrangement uses TRBV5-6 and TRBJ1-5; no firm D call. This CDR3 has 13 amino acids. CDR1 and CDR2 from the germline V gene are SGHDT and YYEEEE. V lost 0 bases to trimming and J lost 9 bases, with 10 bases between them. For the CDR3, the DNA is TGTGCCAGCAGCTTGGGGGCAACCCGGCCCCAGCATTTT. Protein sequence: CASSLGATRPQHF.

This clone showed up just once. The genes are TRBV6-5 and TRBJ2-7; perhaps TRBD1 as D (5 bases). From germline, CDR1 is MNHEY and CDR2 SVGAGI. This CDR3 region has 13 residues. Trimming cost V 0 bases and J 7 bases, with 10 bases left between them. CDR3 sequence reads: CASSYSDSREQYF. CDR3 DNA: TGTGCCAGCAGTTACTCCGACAGTCGGGAGCAGTACTTC.

This chain joins TRBV20-1 and TRBJ1-1; D gene unclear. Germline V gives CDR1 DFQATT, CDR2 SNEGSKA (reference sequence). With 3 bases removed from V and 8 bases from J, the gap between germline ends came to 10 bases. The CDR3 contains 11 residues. Here the CDR3 DNA reads TGCAGTGCTAGGAGGGTTTCCGAAGCTTTCTTT. Protein product: CSARRVSEAFF.

This chain links TRBV5-6 with TRBJ2-5, with a weak D call TRBD1 (5 bases). This CDR3 is built from 14 residues. Trimming shortened V by 1 base and J by 1 base, and 8 bases separated the two germline ends. CDR1 and CDR2 (germline): SGHDT, YYEEEE. CDR3 nucleotides: TGTGCCAGCAGCTTGCCAGGGATCCAAGAGACCCAGTACTTC. Protein: CASSLPGIQETQYF.

The chain recombines TRBV6-5 with TRBJ2-1; TRBD1 matches 10 bases. Germline CDR1 is MNHEY and CDR2 is SVGAGI. This CDR3 contains 15 residues. V shed 7 bases and J 3 bases; nucleotides not matched to a gene: 6. The CDR3 here is CASIPTGGGYNEQFF. The DNA for the CDR3 is TGTGCCAGCATCCCGACAGGGGGCGGCTACAATGAGCAGTTCTTC.

The chain combines TRBV5-1 with TRBJ1-3; D may be TRBD1 (5 bases). This CDR3 comprises 14 residues. Trimming stripped 3 bases from V and 6 bases from J, with 13 bases between. Germline V lookup: CDR1 SGHRS, CDR2 YFSETQ. This CDR3 reads CASSSGLGPNTIYF. CDR3 DNA sequence: TGCGCCAGCAGCTCGGGACTGGGCCCAAACACCATATATTTT.

The CDR3 spells CASSRQGAYEQYF. In DNA, the CDR3 is TGTGCCAGCAGCAGACAGGGAGCCTACGAGCAGTACTTC. This chain connects TRBV11-3 to TRBJ2-7; TRBD1 aligns across 7 bases. Germline lookup yields CDR1 SGHNT and CDR2 YENEEA. The CDR3 loop spans 13 amino acids. After removal of 5 bases from V and 2 bases from J, the junction contained 3 bases not matched to a gene.

The rearrangement links TRBV15 to TRBJ1-6; 8 bases agree with TRBD1. V trimming: 5 bases; J trimming: 8 bases; junction bases outside the gene matches: 11. The CDR3 totals 16 residues. Germline V gives CDR1 LNHNV, CDR2 YYDKDF (reference sequence). This CDR3 reads CATSSERPRGHSPLHF. For the CDR3, the DNA is TGTGCCACCAGCTCGGAACGTCCCAGGGGGCATTCACCCCTCCACTTT.

This chain links TRBV6-5 with TRBJ2-7; 7 nucleotides align to TRBD1. V gave up 6 bases and J gave up 3 bases; unmatched junction bases: 8. The CDR3 runs to 14 residues. Germline loops: CDR1 MNHEY, CDR2 SVGAGI. The CDR3 nucleotides read TGTGCCAGCAGCCGTTTGACAGGGATCTACGAGCAGTACTTC. Amino acid sequence: CASSRLTGIYEQYF.

The rearrangement joins TRBV7-9 to TRBJ1-1; D might be TRBD1 (6 bases). CDR1 SEHNR and CDR2 FQNEAQ come from the germline V gene (reference sequence). The CDR3 contains 16 residues. With 5 bases removed from V and 0 bases from J, the gap between germline ends came to 16 bases. CDR3 in amino acids: CASSLAGRGMNTEAFF. For the CDR3, the DNA is TGTGCCAGCAGCCTCGCAGGGAGGGGGATGAACACTGAAGCTTTCTTT. Complete variable domain (other parts from reference TRBV7-9 and TRBJ1-1): DTGVSQNPRHKITKRGQNVTFRCDPISEHNRLYWYRQTLGQGPEFLTYFQNEAQLEKSRLLSDRFSAERPKGSFSTLEIQRTEQGDSAMYLCASSLAGRGMNTEAFFGQGTRLTVV.

The chain has TRBV30 and TRBJ2-3; 10 nucleotides line up with TRBD2. This CDR3 has 14 residues. The V gene end was trimmed by 1 base and the J gene end by 4 bases; junction bases not matched to a gene: 2. Germline loops: CDR1 GTSNPN, CDR2 SVGIG (reference sequence). In nucleotides, the CDR3 is TGTGCCTGGAGTGGCAGCGGGGGGGCAGATACGCAGTATTTT. Amino acid sequence: CAWSGSGGADTQYF.

The CDR3 spells CASSLIPRGGESPLHF. For the CDR3, the DNA is TGTGCCAGCTCACTTATCCCGCGAGGGGGGGAGTCACCCCTCCACTTT. The chain carries TRBV18 and TRBJ1-6; a possible D gene is TRBD1 (6 bases). V dropped 4 bases and J dropped 10 bases, with 20 bases sitting between them. In germline, CDR1 is KGHSH, CDR2 LQKENI. The CDR3 spans 16 residues.

The chain employs TRBV10-1 and TRBJ1-1; D may be TRBD1 (6 bases). Germline CDR1 reads WNHNN; CDR2 reads SYGVQD (reference sequence). This CDR3 spans 14 amino acids. Trimming took 3 bases from V and 4 from J, leaving 12 bases between them. CDR3: CASSEGGSGTEAFF. Here the CDR3 DNA reads TGCGCCAGCAGTGAAGGGGGAAGTGGCACTGAAGCTTTCTTT.

V usage is TRBV5-6 and J usage is TRBJ1-3; D call uncertain. The CDR3 is made up of 14 amino acids. Germline values: CDR1 SGHDT, CDR2 YYEEEE. V was cut by 5 bases and J by 0 bases, with 9 bases left in between. In DNA form, the CDR3 reads TGTGCCAGCAGGGACGGACTCTCTGGAAACACCATATATTTT. It translates to CASRDGLSGNTIYF.

This clone was detected only once. The rearrangement links TRBV6-9 to TRBJ1-2; unclear D gene. Germline V CDR1 and CDR2: MNHGY, SVAAGI. The V end was cut by 3 bases, the J end by 3 bases, with 14 bases between. CDR3 size: 15 residues. CDR3 sequence: CASSYRIRFDYGYTF. Here the CDR3 DNA reads TGTGCCAGCAGTTACCGCATCCGGTTTGACTATGGCTACACCTTC.